The 3 T cell receptor beta chains presented below share a single source sample, sequenced in a study of blood T cell repertoires in COVID-19. Assay: immunoSEQ multiplex PCR; the TCRdb copy retains only in-frame clones and omits some. Altogether a few hundred thousand clones are present, roughly nine tenths being singletons, with the ten largest covering less than 20%. Material: PBMCs or T cells enriched from blood (not recorded which). The receptors were sampled from a woman aged 30 to 39 who had recovered from COVID-19.

The chain is built from TRBV20-1 and TRBJ2-7; tentative D call: TRBD2 (5 bases). V was clipped by 6 bases and J by 3 bases, with 6 bases between them. The germline V gene has CDR1 DFQATT and CDR2 SNEGSKA (reference sequence). This CDR3 is built from 10 residues. The CDR3 nucleotides read TGCAGTGCCGGGGACTACGAGCAGTACTTC. Protein product: CSAGDYEQYF.

This sequence joins TRBV9 and TRBJ1-2; D is unclear. Germline CDR1 and CDR2: SGDLS and YYNGEE. V shed 4 bases and J shed 3 bases, with 7 bases lying between them. There are 12 residues in the CDR3. CDR3 loop: CASSSLHYGYTF. CDR3 DNA sequence: TGTGCCAGCAGCTCTCTCCACTATGGCTACACCTTC.

This chain joins TRBV12-5 and TRBJ2-1; 12 bases align to TRBD2. J was trimmed by 10 bases and V by 6 bases; bases with no gene match: 13. Germline CDR1 reads LGHNT; CDR2 reads FRNRAP. CDR3 length: 16 amino acids. The CDR3, as DNA: TGTGCTAGTGGGGACACCGGGACTAGCGGGCTCACCGAGCAGTTCTTC. Protein: CASGDTGTSGLTEQFF.